In its sample, the clone carrying this T cell receptor beta chain was seen many times. What it binds is not known. Busulfan-fludarabine conditioning, marrow transplant, and cyclophosphamide on days +3 and +4 were administered. Generated by immunoSEQ multiplex PCR, the TCRdb table keeps only in-frame clones and is missing some. The sample contains approximately 25,000 clones, none of them singletons. These data are taken from a study of T cells after posttransplantation cyclophosphamide. Whole-study results and caveats: TRB clonality was highly associated with recipient CMV seropositivity and reactivation. Later post-transplant blood repertoires were often dominated by donor CD8+ memory clones. Tissue-infiltrating T cells from skin or gut overlapped little with blood T cells.

The CDR3 extends over 15 amino acids. CDR1 and CDR2 from the germline V gene are SEHNR and FQNEAQ (reference sequence). V was cut by 1 base and J by 3 bases, with 10 bases left in between. The input for sequencing was PBMCs, taken after allogeneic stem cell transplant with posttransplant cyclophosphamide. The chain recombines TRBV7-9 with TRBJ2-1; tentatively, D is TRBD1 (5 bases). The receptor was isolated from a male patient aged 18-29 years who received an allogeneic stem cell transplant from a related donor, was CMV-positive, and had no GVHD. Some T cells may be provided by the graft donor. CDR3 residues: CASSLGGAFYNEQFF. CDR3 bases: TGTGCCAGCAGCTTAGGGGGCGCGTTCTACAATGAGCAGTTCTTC.